This TCR beta chain was captured in a study of T cell repertoires in cytomegalovirus infection (dated 2019 in TCRdb). Concerning the study at large: Peptide stimulations targeted recently identified HLA-C-restricted CMV epitopes, whose presentation resists viral immunomodulation, together with well-studied HLA-B-restricted epitopes. Donor HLA type was relevant to the analysis, because carriage of CMV infection together with the matching HLA type was indicated by public TCR beta signatures. Study-level results and caveats: Carriers of CMV infection plus the relevant HLA type were discriminated by the cumulative frequency of public TCR beta family members in the study cohort and in an independent roughly 340-donor cohort. The ex vivo response was dominated by HLA-C-restricted CMV-specific TCR beta clonotypes, and the single most frequent clonotype in two of eight donors was supplied by these HLA-C-restricted clonotypes.

The sequencer listed for this sample is Illumina HiSeq 1500. TCRdb applied fastp at Q25 and MiXCR to the public reads, then kept only in-frame beta chains. Each entry is one CDR3 protein sequence, shown with its most common DNA and genes. The sample table contains 110,000 to 150,000 distinct CDR3 sequences; only one count was recorded for 32% of them. The top ten clones comprise roughly 51% of the sample. The CDR3 measures 15 amino acids from cysteine to phenylalanine. Of all the DNA, just the CDR3 is kept, 45 bases in frame from base 1. CDR1 ENHRY and CDR2 SYGVKD are derived from the germline V gene. Between the V and J ends, shortened by 5 bases and 5 bases respectively, the junction contains 16 bases. This clonotype was observed once. Its binding antigen is unknown. It has no much larger one-base neighbor in the sample; base qualities were not kept. A solitary read yields weak support. The sample's treatment or condition label is to be understood as: in vitro stimulation with specific CMV peptide epitopes to enrich CMV-specific T cells.

The sequences come from CD8+ T cells from cultured PBMCs, collected from culture after CMV antigen stimulation. This TCR was recovered from a human donor in good health (CMV status not recorded). Some clones in this sample may be carry-over from other donors' samples. Rearrangement joined TRBV10-3 to TRBJ1-5; the D gene cannot be resolved reliably. CDR3 sequence: CAISRTIGFDQPQHF. The DNA sequence reads TGTGCCATCAGTAGGACCATCGGGTTTGATCAGCCCCAGCATTTT.